The present entry profiles one T cell receptor beta chain with its context. No antigen is known for it. This sample was taken from a study of CXCR3-negative and CXCR3-positive naive CD8 T cells. From germline, CDR1 is SEHNR and CDR2 FQNEAQ (reference sequence). The CDR3 has 15 residues. Through 5' RACE with UMI labels, the TRB cDNA libraries were prepared. TCRdb reprocessed the 5' RACE reads, keeping one entry per CDR3 protein, no DNA. This sample's table reports 75,000 to 100,000 distinct CDR3 sequences. The study's findings and limits: More hydrophobic TRB CDR3s occurred in CXCR3-positive than in CXCR3-negative naive cells. Naive subsets expressed similar surface CD5; TRB CDR3 features served to infer TCR strength. Memory CD8+ cells showed much lower diversity, while both naive subsets were comparably high.

This clonotype originated in a human donor in good health. Some clones in this sample may be carry-over from other donors' samples. The sequenced sample consisted of naive CXCR3- CD8+ T cells from blood. Subset described: CD45RO-CCR7+CD27+CD95- naive CD8+ T cells lacking CXCR3 (TNR3-). The V gene is TRBV7-9, the J gene TRBJ2-3; as DNA is missing, the TRBD1 call by TCRdb cannot be tested. The CDR3 is CASSLAPGDTDTQYF.